The 26 T cell receptor beta chains reported below all come from one sample, sequenced in a study of cytomegalovirus exposure and HLA in healthy donors. The study ran its PCR with 60 Vbeta and 13 Jbeta primers. Only in-frame clones appear in the TCRdb table, and some are missing; sequencing was by immunoSEQ multiplex PCR. The sample lists about 210,000 clones, about 75% seen once, with approximately 1.8% in the top ten. The material sequenced was PBMCs. The receptor source for this set is a male donor in good health and CMV-seronegative.

As concerns this clone: This sample includes further DNA sequences coding for the same CDR3. V gene TRBV5-4 combines with J gene TRBJ2-3, with D tentatively TRBD2 (7 bases). Per germline, CDR1 SGHNT and CDR2 YYREEE (reference sequence). Trimming removed 0 bases from V and 4 bases from J, with 9 bases in between. The CDR3 runs 14 residues. The CDR3 nucleotides are TGTGCCAGCAGCTTGGGGGGGGGCGCAGATACGCAGTATTTT. The encoded protein is CASSLGGGADTQYF.

This chain joins TRBV6-5 and TRBJ1-1, with D possibly matching TRBD1 (5 bases). The V gene lost 6 bases and the J gene lost 8 bases, with 19 bases spanning the gap. The CDR3 has 14 amino acids. Germline values: CDR1 MNHEY, CDR2 SVGAGI. Here the CDR3 DNA reads TGTGCCAGCAGCCGCACGGGGGGGGACCCCGAAGCTTTCTTT. Its protein is CASSRTGGDPEAFF.

DNA for the CDR3: TGTGCCAGCAGTTTGCGGGGCCTAACGAGAGAGACCCAGTACTTC. Residues: CASSLRGLTRETQYF. The V call is TRBV28, the J call TRBJ2-5; weak D call: TRBD2 (6 bases). This CDR3 has 15 amino acids. Germline V gives CDR1 MDHEN, CDR2 SYDVKM. With 3 bases removed from V and 4 bases from J, the gap between germline ends came to 15 bases.

This clone turned up a few times. The chain employs TRBV4-1 and TRBJ2-1, with 8 bases identical to TRBD1. Germline V gene data show CDR1 as MGHRA and CDR2 as YSYEKL. The junction had 7 bases not matched to a gene; V was cut back by 3 bases and J by 6 bases. The CDR3 runs 15 residues. The CDR3 is CASSQGTGRSNEQFF. CDR3 DNA sequence: TGCGCCAGCAGCCAGGGGACAGGCCGCTCCAATGAGCAGTTCTTC.

This clone has a handful of counts. The rearrangement links TRBV19 to TRBJ2-7; 11 nucleotides align to TRBD1. The CDR3 sequence is 14 residues long. CDR1 and CDR2 (germline): LNHDA, SQIVND (reference sequence). V lost 4 bases to trimming and J lost 3 bases; unmatched junction nucleotides: 2. The CDR3, as DNA: TGTGCCAGTAGTAGCGGGACAGGGGGCTACGAGCAGTACTTC. It encodes CASSSGTGGYEQYF.

Only one count was recorded for this clone. The chain joins TRBV4-1 to TRBJ2-6; 7 positions match TRBD1. The CDR3 has 17 amino acids. The germline gives CDR1 MGHRA, CDR2 YSYEKL. After removal of 5 bases from V and 1 base from J, the junction contained 8 bases not matched to a gene. In nucleotides, the CDR3 is TGCGCCAGCAGCTCCCGGGACAGATCTTCTGGGGCCAACGTCCTGACTTTC. Its protein is CASSSRDRSSGANVLTF.

A remark on this clone: Other nucleotide sequences from this sample produce the same CDR3. This sequence joins TRBV5-1 and TRBJ1-1; no reliable D call. The germline V gene has CDR1 SGHRS and CDR2 YFSETQ. V shed 5 bases and J shed 2 bases, with 10 bases lying between them. The CDR3 covers 13 residues. The CDR3 DNA reads TGCGCCAGCAGTTTAACGGGAAACACTGAAGCTTTCTTT. Protein: CASSLTGNTEAFF.

The rearrangement uses TRBV30 and TRBJ1-5, with a tentative D call TRBD1 (6 bases). The germline V and J ends were trimmed by 2 bases and 3 bases, with 20 bases remaining between them. This CDR3 contains 17 residues. Germline-derived CDR1 and CDR2 are GTSNPN and SVGIG (reference sequence). The CDR3 loop is CAWSPPPPGHVNQPQHF. In DNA form, the CDR3 reads TGTGCCTGGAGTCCTCCTCCACCGGGACACGTCAATCAGCCCCAGCATTTT.

This sequence joins TRBV28 and TRBJ2-1; D might be TRBD2 (5 bases). Germline V gene data show CDR1 as MDHEN and CDR2 as SYDVKM. This CDR3 is built from 14 residues. V dropped 4 bases and J dropped 6 bases, with 13 bases sitting between them. The CDR3 bases are TGTGCCAGCAGTTGGGCCCGGACTTCCAATGAGCAGTTCTTC. Its protein is CASSWARTSNEQFF.

The count of this clone is one. The chain uses TRBV29-1 and TRBJ2-5, with 13 bases fitting TRBD2. TRBJ2-7 matches the DNA end more closely, so the J call is doubtful. The germline gives CDR1 SQVTM, CDR2 ANQGSEA. The CDR3 spans 15 residues. CDR3 in DNA: TGCAGCGTAGCGGGACTAGCGGGAAACTACTACGAGCAGTACTTC. This encodes CSVAGLAGNYYEQYF.

The chain is built from TRBV16 and TRBJ2-1; TRBD2 matches 7 bases. J lost 4 bases, V lost 0 bases, and 9 bases had no gene match. Germline values: CDR1 KGHSY, CDR2 FQNENV. The CDR3 runs 17 residues. The CDR3 nucleotides are TGTGCCAGCAGCCAATCGTTGGCCAGCGGGGATTACAATGAGCAGTTCTTC. Its protein product is CASSQSLASGDYNEQFF.

V and J are TRBV2 and TRBJ1-6, with D maybe TRBD1 (6 bases). The CDR3 is 13 amino acids. V was shortened by 3 bases and J by 8 bases, with 8 bases between the two germline ends. Germline assignment: CDR1 SNHLY and CDR2 FYNNEI. The CDR3 coding sequence is TGTGCCAGCAGTGACGAGGGGGATTCACCCCTCCACTTT. Protein: CASSDEGDSPLHF.

The rearrangement joins TRBV5-5 to TRBJ2-1; 11 nucleotides agree with TRBD1. CDR1 SGHKS and CDR2 YYEKEE come from the germline V gene (reference sequence). Losses at the gene ends were 0 bases for V and 3 bases for J; bases not matched to a gene: 2. The CDR3 covers 16 residues. The CDR3 here is CASSLAGTGGYNEQFF. The CDR3 bases are TGTGCCAGCAGCTTGGCAGGGACAGGGGGCTACAATGAGCAGTTCTTC.

This chain links TRBV7-2 with TRBJ1-2, with a tentative D call TRBD1 (6 bases). V lost 3 bases and J 6 bases, leaving 14 bases between the germline ends. Germline lookup yields CDR1 SGHTA and CDR2 FQGNSA. The CDR3 contains 14 residues. This CDR3 is CASSLDSPTNGYTF. DNA of the CDR3: TGTGCCAGCAGCTTGGACAGCCCAACTAATGGCTACACCTTC.

This clone was picked up a small number of times. V is TRBV5-6 and J is TRBJ1-6; D unclear. V gave up 2 bases and J gave up 4 bases, with 7 bases separating them. Germline V gene data show CDR1 as SGHDT and CDR2 as YYEEEE. This CDR3 comprises 14 residues. The CDR3 coding sequence is TGTGCCAGCAGCTTTTGGCTGTATAATTCACCCCTCCACTTT. It codes for CASSFWLYNSPLHF.

This rearrangement joins TRBV6-5 to TRBJ2-2, with 9 positions matching TRBD2. Germline V lookup: CDR1 MNHEY, CDR2 SVGAGI. With 2 bases clipped from V and 4 bases from J, the junction kept 5 bases outside the gene matches. The CDR3 length is 16 residues. The CDR3 region is CASSYGASGITGELFF. The CDR3, as DNA: TGTGCCAGCAGTTACGGGGCTAGCGGGATCACCGGGGAGCTGTTTTTT.

On this clone: Compared with germline, one end of the junction differs, possibly owing to a read error. The chain couples TRBV7-9 to TRBJ1-6; 9 bases are a match to TRBD1. In germline, CDR1 is SEHNR, CDR2 FQNEAQ (reference sequence). The CDR3 is 15 amino acids. For the CDR3, the DNA is TGTTCCAGCAGCCCAGCGGGACAGGGTAACTCACCCCTCCACTTT. It yields the protein CSSSPAGQGNSPLHF.

The genes are TRBV5-4 and TRBJ2-3, with 8 bases that match TRBD2. The CDR3 has 17 amino acids. Germline V gene data show CDR1 as SGHNT and CDR2 as YYREEE (reference sequence). V lost 4 bases, J lost 6 bases, and 16 bases stayed unmatched. The DNA for the CDR3 is TGTGCCAGCAGCATACTAATAGCGGGACCCGGCGCGGATACGCAGTATTTT. It is translated as CASSILIAGPGADTQYF.

The chain couples TRBV6-5 to TRBJ2-2; 9 bases align to TRBD2. The germline V gene has CDR1 MNHEY and CDR2 SVGAGI. The trim removed 3 bases at V and 4 bases at J, leaving 6 bases unmatched. The CDR3 is 16 residues long. The CDR3 is CASSYGSGGPTGELFF. The CDR3 DNA is TGTGCCAGCAGTTATGGCAGCGGGGGGCCCACCGGGGAGCTGTTTTTT.

This clone was counted a few times. V usage is TRBV27 and J usage is TRBJ2-1; the match to TRBD2 covers 7 bases. The CDR3 covers 17 residues. From germline, CDR1 is MNHEY and CDR2 SMNVEV (reference sequence). The V segment lost 2 bases and the J segment 6 bases; nucleotides outside the gene matches: 13. CDR3 amino acids: CASSLVVGGGLVNEQFF. The DNA for the CDR3 is TGTGCCAGCAGTTTAGTCGTCGGAGGCGGACTAGTCAATGAGCAGTTCTTC.

The chain uses TRBV6-5 and TRBJ2-7, with 7 bases fitting TRBD1. Germline V gene sequence: CDR1 MNHEY, CDR2 SVGAGI. The CDR3 contains 14 residues. V lost 0 bases, J lost 3 bases, and 2 bases stayed unmatched. Here the CDR3 reads CASSYSGQIYEQYF. CDR3 nucleotide sequence: TGTGCCAGCAGTTACTCGGGACAGATCTACGAGCAGTACTTC.

The V call is TRBV7-6, the J call TRBJ2-3, with D unresolved. V was trimmed by 5 bases and J by 10 bases, leaving 13 bases between them. Germline CDR1 and CDR2: SGHVS and FNYEAQ. CDR3 length equals 12 residues. In nucleotides, the CDR3 is TGTGCCAGCAGCCCTGGGCTGGGTGCGCAGTATTTT. Protein: CASSPGLGAQYF.

The chain has TRBV4-3 and TRBJ2-5, with TRBD2 matching over 9 bases. Matching the DNA end better, TRBJ2-7 makes the J call doubtful. This CDR3 has 15 residues. In germline, CDR1 is LGHNA, CDR2 YSLEER. DNA for the CDR3: TGCGCCAGCAGCCAAGATCTGGCGGGGGGGGGCGAGCAGTACTTC. It is translated as CASSQDLAGGGEQYF.

This chain uses TRBV4-1 with TRBJ1-6; D possibly corresponds to TRBD1 (5 bases). V was cut by 4 bases and J by 4 bases, with 14 bases left in between. Per germline, CDR1 MGHRA and CDR2 YSYEKL. CDR3 length: 16 residues. The CDR3 sequence is CASSPTGGAYNSPLHF. The CDR3 DNA sequence: TGCGCCAGCAGCCCGACTGGTGGGGCATATAATTCACCCCTCCACTTT.

A remark on this clone: Other DNA sequences within the sample encode an identical CDR3. The chain joins TRBV2 to TRBJ1-1; TRBD1 aligns across 7 bases. Germline CDR1 reads SNHLY; CDR2 reads FYNNEI. The CDR3 covers 13 residues. V gave up 4 bases and J gave up 2 bases; unmatched junction bases: 1. CDR3 sequence: CASSGQGNTEAFF. The CDR3 bases are TGTGCCAGCAGTGGACAGGGCAACACTGAAGCTTTCTTT.

V is TRBV2 and J is TRBJ1-3, with TRBD1 matching 8 bases. Trimming cost V 7 bases and J 2 bases; bases outside gene matches: 4. The CDR3 contains 14 residues. Germline V gene lookup returns CDR1 SNHLY and CDR2 FYNNEI. This CDR3 is CASTVDRAGNTIYF. CDR3 nucleotides: TGTGCCAGCACCGTGGACAGGGCTGGAAACACCATATATTTT.